This T cell receptor beta chain appears in the sequencing data of a study of shared clonotypes between healthy human individuals. Overall study: Each donor's CD4 naive and CD4 memory cells filled three plates apiece, CD8 naive two, and CD8 memory one.

Trimming stripped 1 base from V and 2 bases from J, with 6 bases between. Germline loops: CDR1 SGHAT, CDR2 FQDESV (reference sequence). The CDR3 consists of 13 residues. Study-wide results and caveats: A reduction in generation probabilities was seen for non-shared clonotypes relative to those shared by all four donors. When naive CD4 clonotypes were compared across a few donors, approximately 5% were shared.

Produced via immunoSEQ multiplex PCR; TCRdb's table is partial and in-frame only. Of roughly 1,100,000 clones in the sample, about three quarters were seen once. As to this clone: As yet, its antigen is unknown.

V usage is TRBV11-1 and J usage is TRBJ2-7; D may match TRBD1 or TRBD2 (5 bases each). This sequence originates from a man younger than 30 in good health. Sequencing was performed on memory CD4+ T cells sorted from blood. Sample subset: CD45RA-negative fraction. In nucleotides, the CDR3 is TGTGCCAGCAGCTTAGTGGGACCCTACGAGCAGTACTTC. Translation: CASSLVGPYEQYF. The full variable domain, in which reference TRBV11-1 and TRBJ2-7 provide the parts outside the CDR3, is EAEVAQSPRYKITEKSQAVAFWCDPISGHATLYWYRQILGQGPELLVQFQDESVVDDSQLPKDRFSAERLKGVDSTLKIQPAELGDSAMYLCASSLVGPYEQYFGPGTRLTVT.